The T cell receptor (beta chain) under discussion was sequenced for a study of blood T cell repertoires in COVID-19. CDR3 length: 14 amino acids. With 6 bases clipped from V and 2 bases from J, the junction kept 4 bases outside the gene matches. The V gene's germline CDR1 is ENHRY and CDR2 SYGVKD. Participants came from fewer than 25 US areas, aged about 18 to 95 years. Cohorts were determined from participant-reported clinical history. In the original analysis: Quantification of nucleated cells was approximated via reference gene primer amplification. The protocol was immunoSEQ multiplex PCR, while the TCRdb copy is restricted to in-frame clones and leaves out a portion. The DNA gave D and trimming, while V, J and clone size come from that table. The sample carries 300,000 to 500,000 clones, roughly 90% recorded once.

V is TRBV10-3 and J is TRBJ1-2; 9 nucleotides line up with TRBD1. This TCR derives from a woman in her 30s with acute COVID-19. Sequences were obtained from PBMCs or T cells enriched from blood (not recorded which). Written as DNA, the CDR3 is TGTGCCATCAGCCGACAGGGGGTGAACTATGGCTACACCTTC. Translated: CAISRQGVNYGYTF.